This T cell receptor beta chain stems from a study of cytomegalovirus exposure and HLA in healthy donors. General observations from the study: With later analysis, a missense DCLRE1C variant became linked to TCR beta V- and J-gene trimming. In an earlier analysis, about 87% or about 30%: the productive usage of most TCR beta V segments. Several of the most significant clusters were apparently associated with common viral pathogens in a later analysis.

A multiplex PCR was run with 60 Vbeta primers and 13 Jbeta primers. In the source study's methods: Later reanalysis found roughly 80 million unique TCR beta chains, around 10 million of them shared. Repertoires were generated with immunoSEQ multiplex PCR, while TCRdb's copy carries only in-frame clones and drops some. V and J calls and clone size are given by that table; D and trimming were obtained from the DNA. Of 120,000 or so clones in the sample, over 60% were seen once. Points on this clone: Its target is not known.

The CDR3 runs 17 residues. Germline V gene data show CDR1 as MNHEY and CDR2 as SMNVEV (reference sequence). V shed 6 bases, J shed 4 bases, and the junction held 10 bases outside the gene matches. The sample taken for sequencing was PBMCs. The chain is built from TRBV27 and TRBJ2-1; 12 bases align to TRBD2. This TCR derives from a middle-aged woman in good health and CMV-seronegative. Here the CDR3 reads CASSDRLAGVIYNEQFF. The CDR3 nucleotides are TGTGCCAGCAGCGATCGACTAGCGGGAGTTATTTACAATGAGCAGTTCTTC.